These 9 T cell receptor beta chains came from one sample sequenced in a study of OX40 agonist ivuxolimab in advanced cancers. Library preparation was by the immunoSEQ multiplex PCR assay. TCRdb provides this immuneACCESS table in a form limited to in-frame rearrangements. Some clones are lacking; in checked studies, under half of them reflect an unresolved V gene, and why the rest are absent is not known. This sample comprises about 37,000 clones, approximately 90% of them detected only once. Clones ranked in the top ten supply 0.45% to 0.7% of the sample. The source material was CD4+ or CD8+ T cells sorted from blood, sampled in a trial of the OX40 agonist ivuxolimab. Receptors were obtained from an adult with an advanced solid tumor such as melanoma, head and neck, liver or kidney cancer.

The chain employs TRBV18 and TRBJ1-2, with D tentatively TRBD1 (6 bases). Per germline, CDR1 KGHSH and CDR2 LQKENI. The CDR3 runs to 15 residues. Trimming removed 2 bases from V and 1 base from J, with 11 bases in between. CDR3 DNA: TGTGCCAGCTCACCAGGGACAAAAGATAACTATGGCTACACCTTC. It encodes CASSPGTKDNYGYTF.

J is TRBJ1-1 and V is TRBV6-1; D not certain. Germline values: CDR1 MNHNS, CDR2 SASEGT. The CDR3 extends over 11 amino acids. Between the trimmed V and J ends, which lost 0 bases and 10 bases, there was a span of 6 bases. The DNA of the CDR3 is TGTGCCAGCAGTGAAGCGCGGGGAGCTTTCTTT. Translating gives CASSEARGAFF.

This clone was seen just once. V and J are TRBV7-2 and TRBJ1-2; D gene uncertain. V shed 4 bases and J shed 6 bases, with 18 bases lying between them. CDR1 is SGHTA and CDR2 is FQGNSA in the germline V gene. CDR3 size: 15 residues. CDR3 nucleotide sequence: TGTGCCAGCAGCTCAATCTACACAAGTTTAAATGGCTACACCTTC. Amino acid sequence: CASSSIYTSLNGYTF.

The V call is TRBV5-4, the J call TRBJ2-6; D remains unclear. The CDR3 runs to 13 residues. V lost 4 bases and J 4 bases, leaving 6 bases between the germline ends. Germline values: CDR1 SGHNT, CDR2 YYREEE (reference sequence). The CDR3 loop reads CASSRVGANVLTF. DNA for the CDR3: TGTGCCAGCAGCCGGGTGGGGGCCAACGTCCTGACTTTC.

A single count supports this clone. A junction end diverges from the germline sequence, so it may reflect a read error. DNA for the CDR3: TGTGCCAGCACCCCTATGACTAGTGTTCACTTC. It encodes CASTPMTSVHF. The rearrangement links TRBV2 to TRBJ2-5; perhaps TRBD2 as D (6 bases). The CDR3 extends over 11 amino acids. The germline CDR1 and CDR2 sequences are SNHLY and FYNNEI. Full variable domain (remainder filled in from reference TRBV2 and TRBJ2-5): EPEVTQTPSHQVTQMGQEVILRCVPISNHLYFYWYRQILGQKVEFLVSFYNNEISEKSEIFDDQFSVERPDGSNFTLKIRSTKLEDSAMYFCASTPMTSVHFGPGTRLLVL.

This clone appeared a single time. The CDR3 loop is CASSLPGTLYGYTF. Here the CDR3 DNA reads TGTGCCAGCAGCCTCCCCGGGACCCTCTATGGCTACACCTTC. This chain uses TRBV25-1 with TRBJ1-2; possible D gene TRBD1, 5 bases. CDR1 and CDR2 (germline): MGHDK, SYGVNS. Trimming pared 6 bases from V and 4 bases from J, leaving 15 bases between. The CDR3 is 14 amino acids.

V and J are TRBV19 and TRBJ1-5; no clear D. This CDR3 spans 14 amino acids. V was pared by 6 bases and J by 2 bases, with 11 bases between. CDR1 and CDR2 from the germline V gene are LNHDA and SQIVND (reference sequence). CDR3 nucleotide sequence: TGTGCCAGTAGGCCCGACACCCGCAATCAGCCCCAGCATTTT. Protein product: CASRPDTRNQPQHF.

The chain carries TRBV7-2 and TRBJ2-7; 8 nucleotides match TRBD1. Germline-derived CDR1 and CDR2 are SGHTA and FQGNSA. CDR3 size: 14 residues. V lost 2 bases to trimming and J lost 1 base; unmatched junction nucleotides: 1. Written as DNA, the CDR3 is TGTGCCAGCAGCTTAACAGGGGGTTCCTACGAGCAGTACTTC. This sequence encodes CASSLTGGSYEQYF.

The CDR3 protein is CASKTGEQNIQYF. CDR3 nucleotides: TGTGCCAGCAAGACCGGGGAGCAAAACATTCAGTACTTC. The chain joins TRBV2 to TRBJ2-4, with a tentative D call TRBD2 (5 bases). Trimming removed 7 bases from V and 5 bases from J, with 12 bases in between. Germline V gene data show CDR1 as SNHLY and CDR2 as FYNNEI. CDR3 size: 13 residues.